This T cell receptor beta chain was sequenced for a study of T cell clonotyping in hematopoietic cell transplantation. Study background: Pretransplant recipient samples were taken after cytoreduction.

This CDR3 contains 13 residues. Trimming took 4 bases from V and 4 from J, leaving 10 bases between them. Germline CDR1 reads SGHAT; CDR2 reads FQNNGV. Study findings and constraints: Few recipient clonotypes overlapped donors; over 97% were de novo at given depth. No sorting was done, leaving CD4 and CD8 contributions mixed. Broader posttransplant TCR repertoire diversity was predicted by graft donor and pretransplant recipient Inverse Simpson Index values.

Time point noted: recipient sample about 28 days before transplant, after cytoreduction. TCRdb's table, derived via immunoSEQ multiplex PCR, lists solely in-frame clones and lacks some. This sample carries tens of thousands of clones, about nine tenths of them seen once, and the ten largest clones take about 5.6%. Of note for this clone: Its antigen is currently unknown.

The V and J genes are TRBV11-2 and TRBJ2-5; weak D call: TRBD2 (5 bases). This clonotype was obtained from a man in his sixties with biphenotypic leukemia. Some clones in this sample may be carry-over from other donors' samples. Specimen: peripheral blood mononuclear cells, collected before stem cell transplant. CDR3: CASSSLRAETQYF. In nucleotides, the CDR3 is TGTGCCAGCAGCTCTCTGCGGGCAGAGACCCAGTACTTC.